The 18 T cell receptor beta chains below all came from one sample that was sequenced in a study of shared clonotypes between healthy human individuals. Naive CD8 cells, CD45RO-negative and positively selected for CCR7, excluded terminally differentiated effector memory CD45RA+ cells. Clones were sequenced by immunoSEQ multiplex PCR, and TCRdb holds only the in-frame ones, with some missing. The top ten hold less than 1.5% of the sample, which has nearly 2 million clones, approximately 95% seen once. Source material: naive CD8+ T cells sorted from blood. Receptors originate from a man aged 18 to 35 in good health.

The chain couples TRBV27 to TRBJ2-7, with 7 bases that match TRBD1. Per germline, CDR1 MNHEY and CDR2 SMNVEV (reference sequence). The CDR3 sequence is 15 residues long. Trimming took 2 bases from V and 2 from J; bases not matched to a gene: 6. CDR3 nucleotide sequence: TGTGCCAGCAGTTTAAGTGGACAGGTAGCCTACGAGCAGTACTTC. This encodes CASSLSGQVAYEQYF.

The J gene is TRBJ1-2, the V gene TRBV6-5; 9 bases align to TRBD1. The CDR3 runs 14 residues. V was clipped by 5 bases and J by 4 bases; unmatched bases: 5. Germline values: CDR1 MNHEY, CDR2 SVGAGI. This CDR3 is CASSPGQGPYGYTF. CDR3 DNA sequence: TGTGCCAGCAGTCCGGGACAGGGTCCCTATGGCTACACCTTC.

The CDR3 coding sequence is TGCGCCAGCAGCCCACCAGCGGGGGGTTTCTCCTACAATGAGCAGTTCTTC. Translated: CASSPPAGGFSYNEQFF. The chain links TRBV5-1 to TRBJ2-1, with TRBD2 identical over 9 bases. V dropped 4 bases and J dropped 0; count of bases not matched to a gene: 8. The germline V gene has CDR1 SGHRS and CDR2 YFSETQ. CDR3 length equals 17 residues.

Remarks on this clone: The same CDR3 can be traced to other DNA sequences in this sample. The V and J genes are TRBV7-9 and TRBJ2-7; D might be TRBD1 or TRBD2, each matching 6 bases. V lost 3 bases and J lost 6, with 9 bases in between. Germline loops: CDR1 SEHNR, CDR2 FQNEAQ (reference sequence). The CDR3 consists of 12 residues. The CDR3 nucleotides read TGTGCCAGCAGCTTTGGAGGGGGCGAGCAGTACTTC. Its protein is CASSFGGGEQYF.

The chain recombines TRBV11-2 with TRBJ2-1; D perhaps matches TRBD2 (5 bases). Trimming removed 1 base at V and 6 bases at J, with 13 bases between. The V gene's germline CDR1 is SGHAT and CDR2 FQNNGV. The CDR3 contains 15 residues. The DNA of the CDR3 is TGTGCCAGCAGCTTAGGGTGGACTGAGGTCAATGAGCAGTTCTTC. This codes for CASSLGWTEVNEQFF.

V gene TRBV4-3 combines with J gene TRBJ1-2, with TRBD1 as a possible D gene (5 bases). Trimming left V 1 base short and J 8 bases short, with 14 bases between. CDR1 and CDR2 (germline): LGHNA, YSLEER. The CDR3 is made up of 14 amino acids. CDR3 bases: TGCGCCAGCAGCCAAGTGGAGGGGTACCAGGGCTACACCTTC. Translating it yields CASSQVEGYQGYTF.

The chain has TRBV19 and TRBJ1-5, with D tentatively TRBD1 (6 bases). CDR1 and CDR2 (germline): LNHDA, SQIVND (reference sequence). V gave up 5 bases and J gave up 2 bases, with 13 bases separating them. The CDR3 is made up of 15 amino acids. DNA of the CDR3: TGTGCCAGTAGTTTCAGGGGAGGCGGCAATCAGCCCCAGCATTTT. This gives the protein CASSFRGGGNQPQHF.

The chain is built from TRBV5-1 and TRBJ2-2; 10 bases are shared with TRBD1. The CDR3 extends over 17 amino acids. V gave up 4 bases and J gave up 1 base; unmatched junction bases: 7. In germline, CDR1 is SGHRS, CDR2 YFSETQ. In nucleotides, the CDR3 is TGCGCCAGCAGCATCCCCGACAGGGGGCGGAACACCGGGGAGCTGTTTTTT. It encodes CASSIPDRGRNTGELFF.

This clone came up once. J is TRBJ2-5 and V is TRBV4-3; 7 bases are shared with TRBD1. The junction had 11 bases not matched to a gene; V was cut back by 0 bases and J by 4 bases. The CDR3 runs to 17 residues. The germline gives CDR1 LGHNA, CDR2 YSLEER. The CDR3 region is CASSQDLFSTGSETQYF. The CDR3 nucleotides read TGCGCCAGCAGCCAAGACCTATTCTCGACAGGGTCAGAGACCCAGTACTTC.

This clone was picked up one time. This chain connects TRBV7-6 to TRBJ2-2; D remains unclear. V lost 1 base and J 7 bases, leaving 10 bases between the germline ends. The CDR3 sequence is 14 residues long. Per germline, CDR1 SGHVS and CDR2 FNYEAQ. The CDR3 loop reads CASSLGGLHGELFF. CDR3 DNA sequence: TGTGCCAGCAGCTTAGGTGGGCTGCACGGGGAGCTGTTTTTT. The full variable domain, with the rest looked up from reference TRBV7-6 and TRBJ2-2, is GAGVSQSPRYKVTKRGQDVALRCDPISGHVSLYWYRQALGQGPEFLTYFNYEAQQDKSGLPNDRFSAERPEGSISTLTIQRTEQRDSAMYRCASSLGGLHGELFFGEGSRLTVL.

The V call is TRBV18, the J call TRBJ1-2; tentative D call: TRBD1 (6 bases). CDR1 and CDR2 (germline): KGHSH, LQKENI. The V gene lost 3 bases and the J gene lost 2 bases, with 16 bases spanning the gap. The length of the CDR3 is 16 residues. CDR3 coding DNA: TGTGCCAGCTCACCTCCAAGAACAGGGCGAAACTATGGCTACACCTTC. It specifies CASSPPRTGRNYGYTF. Combining the CDR3 with reference TRBV18 and TRBJ1-2 gives the whole variable domain NAGVMQNPRHLVRRRGQEARLRCSPMKGHSHVYWYRQLPEEGLKFMVYLQKENIIDESGMPKERFSAEFPKEGPSILRIQQVVRGDSAAYFCASSPPRTGRNYGYTFGSGTRLTVV.

This clone came up once. This chain uses TRBV7-2 with TRBJ1-2, with 10 bases identical to TRBD1. The CDR3 has 13 amino acids. The germline CDR1 and CDR2 sequences are SGHTA and FQGNSA. V gave up 4 bases and J gave up 8 bases; unmatched junction bases: 4. This chain's CDR3 is CASSSDRGLGYTF. CDR3 nucleotide sequence: TGTGCCAGCAGCTCCGACAGGGGGCTGGGCTACACCTTC. Full variable domain (remainder filled in from reference TRBV7-2 and TRBJ1-2): GAGVSQSPSNKVTEKGKDVELRCDPISGHTALYWYRQSLGQGLEFLIYFQGNSAPDKSGLPSDRFSAERTGGSVSTLTIQRTQQEDSAVYLCASSSDRGLGYTFGSGTRLTVV.

Comments on this clone: This specimen includes other DNA sequences encoding the same CDR3. The chain links TRBV4-3 to TRBJ1-1; weak D call: TRBD1 (5 bases). The CDR3 has 14 residues. Trimming took 1 base from V and 2 from J, leaving 8 bases between them. Germline CDR1 LGHNA, CDR2 YSLEER. This CDR3 reads CASSQGDSNTEAFF. CDR3 bases: TGCGCCAGCAGCCAAGGAGACAGCAACACTGAAGCTTTCTTT.

The chain joins TRBV5-8 to TRBJ2-5, with a possible D match to TRBD1 (5 bases). The germline V gene has CDR1 SGHTS and CDR2 YDEGEE. This CDR3 contains 16 residues. Trimming stripped 4 bases from V and 1 base from J, with 17 bases between. The CDR3 DNA reads TGTGCCAGCAGCCCGGACACGTACACCCTCCAAGAGACCCAGTACTTC. This encodes CASSPDTYTLQETQYF.

This sequence joins TRBV7-9 and TRBJ2-1; TRBD2 agrees at 10 bases. With 5 bases clipped from V and 8 bases from J, the junction kept 9 bases outside the gene matches. The CDR3 runs 15 residues. Germline lookup yields CDR1 SEHNR and CDR2 FQNEAQ (reference sequence). CDR3 residues: CASSPAGLAVYEQFF. The CDR3 DNA reads as TGTGCCAGCAGCCCCGCCGGACTAGCGGTCTATGAGCAGTTCTTC.

This clone was observed once. The DNA of the CDR3 is TGTGCCAGCAGTTACGACGGAGGCTATGGCTACACCTTC. Its translation: CASSYDGGYGYTF. The chain uses TRBV6-5 and TRBJ1-2; D uncertain. V was pared by 2 bases and J by 4 bases, with 8 bases between. From germline, CDR1 is MNHEY and CDR2 SVGAGI. The CDR3 contains 13 residues.

V is TRBV5-1 and J is TRBJ2-7, with D unclear. The V gene lost 4 bases and the J gene lost 1 base, with 15 bases spanning the gap. The CDR3 length is 15 residues. Germline V CDR1 and CDR2: SGHRS, YFSETQ. The CDR3 spells CASSPHWTVSYEQYF. CDR3 bases: TGCGCCAGCAGCCCCCACTGGACCGTATCCTACGAGCAGTACTTC. The variable domain in full, completed from reference TRBV5-1 and TRBJ2-7, reads KAGVTQTPRYLIKTRGQQVTLSCSPISGHRSVSWYQQTPGQGLQFLFEYFSETQRNKGNFPGRFSGRQFSNSRSEMNVSTLELGDSALYLCASSPHWTVSYEQYFGPGTRLTVT.

The chain carries TRBV28 and TRBJ2-5, with D tentatively TRBD1 (6 bases). From germline, CDR1 is MDHEN and CDR2 SYDVKM. The CDR3 extends over 13 amino acids. V shed 1 base and J shed 5 bases, with 8 bases lying between them. The CDR3: CASSLYRVETQYF. The DNA of the CDR3 is TGTGCCAGCAGTTTATACAGGGTTGAGACCCAGTACTTC.